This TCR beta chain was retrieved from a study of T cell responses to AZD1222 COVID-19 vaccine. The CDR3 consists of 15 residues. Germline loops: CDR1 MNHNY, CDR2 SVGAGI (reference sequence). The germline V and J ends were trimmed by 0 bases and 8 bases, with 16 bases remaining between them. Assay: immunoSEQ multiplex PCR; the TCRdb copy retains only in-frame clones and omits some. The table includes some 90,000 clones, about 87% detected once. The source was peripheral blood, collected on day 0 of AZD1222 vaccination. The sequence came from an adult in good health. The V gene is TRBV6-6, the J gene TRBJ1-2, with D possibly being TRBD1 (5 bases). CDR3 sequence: CASSYSQTVDKGYTF. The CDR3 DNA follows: TGTGCCAGCAGTTACTCCCAGACAGTGGACAAGGGCTACACCTTC.